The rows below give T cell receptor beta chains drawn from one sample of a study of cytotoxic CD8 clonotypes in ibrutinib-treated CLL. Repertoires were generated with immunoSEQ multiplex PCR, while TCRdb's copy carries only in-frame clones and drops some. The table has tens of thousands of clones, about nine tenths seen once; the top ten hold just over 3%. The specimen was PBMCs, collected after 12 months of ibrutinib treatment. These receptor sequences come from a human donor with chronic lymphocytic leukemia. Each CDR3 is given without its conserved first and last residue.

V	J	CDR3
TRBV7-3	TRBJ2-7	ASSLPSSYEQY
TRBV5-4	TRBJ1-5	ASSSDLSNQPQH
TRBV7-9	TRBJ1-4	ASSSSTGVEKLF
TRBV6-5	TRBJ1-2	ASSDPQGGEYGYT
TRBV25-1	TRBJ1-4	ASSESRGATNEKLF
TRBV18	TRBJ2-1	ASSKQEYNEQF
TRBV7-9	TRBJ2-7	ASSQGQFYEQY
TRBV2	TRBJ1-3	ASRGTASGNTIY
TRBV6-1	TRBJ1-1	ASSGSVTAAF
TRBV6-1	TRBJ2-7	ASSEKGTGKEQY
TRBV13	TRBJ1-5	ASSRGPGQPQH
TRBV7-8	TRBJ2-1	ASSSGTSLREQF